This paragraph reports one TCR beta chain. Its antigen is not identified. Graves' hyperthyroidism showing no ophthalmopathy progression within 18 months was considered stable. There were TCR beta CDR3 regions amplified from RNA transcripts. A first-round RT-PCR of the TCR CDR3 used the HTBI primer set. Using its own MiXCR run on the multiplex PCR reads, TCRdb lists one record per CDR3 protein. The sample shows roughly 380,000 distinct CDR3 sequences, approximately 15% of them seen only once. These data originate in a study of T cells in Graves' hyperthyroidism and ophthalmopathy. Study-level findings and limits: Most thyroid clonotypes that were expanded above 0.001 also turned up in blood.

Germline-derived CDR1 and CDR2 are SGHRS and YFSETQ. J gave up 9 bases and V 2 bases, and 16 bases lay outside the gene matches. The CDR3 length is 18 residues. Sequenced input: blood. The chain is built from TRBV5-1 and TRBJ2-3; 12 bases line up with TRBD2. This receptor was identified in a woman aged 60-75 years with Graves' hyperthyroidism. CDR3 sequence reads: CASSFAASGRALHRTQYF. In DNA, the CDR3 is TGCGCCAGCAGCTTTGCGGCTAGCGGGAGGGCCCTCCACAGGACGCAGTATTTT.